The clone carrying this TCR beta chain was detected a few times. The entry originates in a study of tumor-infiltrating lymphocytes in primary liver carcinoma. In germline, CDR1 is GTSNPN, CDR2 SVGIG (reference sequence). The V gene lost 0 bases and the J gene lost 5 bases, with 11 bases spanning the gap. The CDR3 consists of 14 residues. Unsorted whole blood served as the source of blood RNA, and germline DNA was extracted as well. Total RNA (approximately 0.5 ug) served as template for TCR beta cDNA synthesis primed by a constant-region primer. Three nested multiplex PCR rounds of slightly modified ARM-PCR generated TCR beta libraries. TRBV1-TRBV30 forward primers paired with a C-beta reverse primer were used in the first two PCR rounds, which ran approximately 10 cycles each. TCRdb processed the multiplex PCR reads anew with MiXCR; each CDR3 protein has one entry. The sample carries approximately 340,000 distinct CDR3 sequences, 65% recorded once.

Sequencing was performed on peripheral blood. V gene TRBV30 combines with J gene TRBJ1-5; TRBD1 might be the D (6 bases). This TCR was sampled from a man aged 40-55 years with primary liver carcinoma and hepatitis B virus infection. CDR3 bases: TGTGCCTGGAGTGTTGGTACAGGGCATCAGCCCCAGCATTTT. Translation: CAWSVGTGHQPQHF.